Presented here are 17 T cell receptor beta chains from one specimen sequenced in a study of Ad26.COV2.S vaccination and SARS-CoV-2 variants. Only in-frame clones appear in the TCRdb table, and some are missing; sequencing was by immunoSEQ multiplex PCR. This table has around 320,000 clones, around four fifths appearing once. Treatment given: around 19 received Ad26.COV2.S at low or high dose, single or two shots; 5 received placebo; per-sample allocation not given. Specimens were obtained on day 63 following the first vaccine or placebo injection. The material was peripheral blood, obtained in a trial of Ad26.COV2.S vaccine versus placebo. Receptors were obtained from a person aged 18-65 years who received the Ad26.COV2.S COVID-19 vaccine or a placebo.

The chain links TRBV27 to TRBJ2-2, with D uncertain. Germline loops: CDR1 MNHEY, CDR2 SMNVEV (reference sequence). CDR3 size: 15 residues. The V end was cut by 3 bases, the J end by 3 bases, with 11 bases between. CDR3 residues: CASSFRYRDTGELFF. The DNA of the CDR3 is TGTGCCAGCAGTTTTAGGTATCGAGACACCGGGGAGCTGTTTTTT.

This sequence joins TRBV6-5 and TRBJ2-7; 8 bases agree with TRBD1. This CDR3 is built from 14 residues. Per germline, CDR1 MNHEY and CDR2 SVGAGI. V trimming: 6 bases; J trimming: 3 bases; junction bases outside the gene matches: 7. The CDR3 region has the DNA TGTGCCAGCAGGATCTCAACAGGGGGCTACGAGCAGTACTTC. The encoded protein is CASRISTGGYEQYF.

The chain carries TRBV3-1 (or the pseudogene TRBV3-2) and TRBJ2-3; possibly TRBD1 or TRBD2 for D (6 bases each). V lost 3 bases, J lost 7 bases, and 14 bases lay in between. CDR3 size: 14 residues. Germline loops: CDR1 LGHDT, CDR2 YNNKEL (reference sequence). CDR3 amino acids: CASSHRGVSHTQYF. The CDR3 nucleotides are TGTGCCAGCAGCCATAGGGGGGTCTCCCATACGCAGTATTTT.

CDR3 sequence reads: CSASLNTQYF. Here the CDR3 DNA reads TGCAGTGCTAGTTTAAATACGCAGTATTTT. The gene calls are TRBV20-1 and TRBJ2-3; the D is unclear. Germline V gene lookup returns CDR1 DFQATT and CDR2 SNEGSKA (reference sequence). The CDR3 covers 10 residues. The V and J ends lost 3 bases and 7 bases respectively, with 5 bases between them.

The V gene is TRBV10-1, the J gene TRBJ2-5, with TRBD2 matching 7 bases. V shed 6 bases and J 5 bases; nucleotides not matched to a gene: 9. Germline values: CDR1 WNHNN, CDR2 SYGVQD (reference sequence). The CDR3 is made up of 14 amino acids. For the CDR3, the DNA is TGCGCCAGCAGCGCGACTAGCATGAGGGAGACCCAGTACTTC. Residues: CASSATSMRETQYF.

This clone was counted once. This chain uses TRBV9 with TRBJ2-7, with D possibly being TRBD1 or TRBD2 (6 bases each). The V end was cut by 0 bases, the J end by 0 bases, with 13 bases between. CDR3 size: 16 residues. In germline, CDR1 is SGDLS, CDR2 YYNGEE. The CDR3 reads CASSVGAGGNSYEQYF. The CDR3 nucleotides read TGTGCCAGCAGCGTAGGGGCCGGGGGCAACTCCTACGAGCAGTACTTC.

The genes are TRBV4-2 and TRBJ1-2, with D maybe TRBD1 (6 bases). V lost 0 bases to trimming and J lost 8 bases, with 16 bases between them. CDR3 length: 15 amino acids. Germline V gene sequence: CDR1 LGHNA, CDR2 YNFKEQ. In nucleotides, the CDR3 is TGTGCCAGCAGCCAAGAACGGGGGGCGGCGAGCGGCTACACCTTC. Translating gives CASSQERGAASGYTF.

This chain joins TRBV11-2 and TRBJ1-4; D is uncertain. Per germline, CDR1 SGHAT and CDR2 FQNNGV. The CDR3 is 15 amino acids. The V end lost 1 base, the J end lost 2 bases, and 8 bases lay between the germline ends. The CDR3 sequence is CASSLVRGTNEKLFF. CDR3 DNA sequence: TGTGCCAGCAGCTTAGTCCGGGGTACTAATGAAAAACTGTTTTTT. The full variable domain, with the rest looked up from reference TRBV11-2 and TRBJ1-4, is EAGVAQSPRYKIIEKRQSVAFWCNPISGHATLYWYQQILGQGPKLLIQFQNNGVVDDSQLPKDRFSAERLKGVDSTLKIQPAKLEDSAVYLCASSLVRGTNEKLFFGSGTQLSVL.

The chain employs TRBV3-1 (or the pseudogene TRBV3-2) and TRBJ2-2; 7 bases line up with TRBD2. CDR3 length equals 15 residues. In germline, CDR1 is LGHDT, CDR2 YNNKEL (reference sequence). J gave up 4 bases and V 3 bases, and 5 bases lay outside the gene matches. The CDR3 loop is CASSQQRGITGELFF. CDR3 sequence (DNA): TGTGCCAGCAGCCAGCAGCGGGGTATCACCGGGGAGCTGTTTTTT.

This chain connects TRBV2 to TRBJ1-1; 7 positions agree with TRBD1. Losses at the gene ends were 4 bases for V and 5 bases for J; bases not matched to a gene: 4. The CDR3 consists of 13 residues. Germline V gives CDR1 SNHLY, CDR2 FYNNEI. The CDR3 bases are TGTGCCAGCAGTGCCACAGGGGAAACTGAAGCTTTCTTT. This encodes CASSATGETEAFF.

V usage is TRBV5-1 and J usage is TRBJ2-3; D is perhaps TRBD2 (6 bases). Looked up from germline, CDR1 is SGHRS and CDR2 is YFSETQ. Trimming shortened V by 3 bases and J by 3 bases, and 14 bases separated the two germline ends. This CDR3 region has 15 residues. CDR3 region: CASSSRGRETDTQYF. In DNA form, the CDR3 reads TGCGCCAGCAGCTCGCGGGGTCGGGAAACAGATACGCAGTATTTT.

V gene TRBV5-4 combines with J gene TRBJ2-7; tentative D call: TRBD1 (5 bases). CDR1 is SGHNT and CDR2 is YYREEE in the germline V gene (reference sequence). The germline V and J ends were trimmed by 1 base and 4 bases, with 9 bases remaining between them. There are 13 residues in the CDR3. The CDR3 sequence is CASSLRAGYEQYF. In DNA, the CDR3 is TGTGCCAGCAGCTTGAGGGCAGGGTACGAGCAGTACTTC.

The sample holds one count of this clone. The gene calls are TRBV5-6 and TRBJ1-1; tentatively, D is TRBD1 (6 bases). Per germline, CDR1 SGHDT and CDR2 YYEEEE. CDR3 size: 13 residues. Trimming pared 0 bases from V and 11 bases from J, leaving 14 bases between. CDR3 sequence reads: CASSLVGRQEAFF. The DNA for the CDR3 is TGTGCCAGCAGCTTGGTAGGGAGACAGGAGGCTTTCTTT.

V usage is TRBV3-1 (or the pseudogene TRBV3-2) and J usage is TRBJ1-1; D possibly corresponds to TRBD1 (6 bases). From germline, CDR1 is LGHDT and CDR2 YNNKEL (reference sequence). This CDR3 comprises 15 residues. Trimming cost V 3 bases and J 2 bases, with 13 bases left between them. In nucleotides, the CDR3 is TGTGCCAGCAGCCAGGGGGACACCTTTAACACTGAAGCTTTCTTT. It specifies CASSQGDTFNTEAFF.

The V and J genes are TRBV2 and TRBJ1-5; 7 nucleotides align to TRBD1. The germline gives CDR1 SNHLY, CDR2 FYNNEI. With 6 bases clipped from V and 14 bases from J, the junction kept 10 bases outside the gene matches. The CDR3 consists of 12 residues. The CDR3 DNA sequence: TGTGCCAGCAGCCGGAGGGGGCCTCAAGAGCATTTT. Translating it yields CASSRRGPQEHF.

The chain couples TRBV6-6 to TRBJ2-7, with 8 bases matching TRBD1. Per the germline V gene, CDR1 is MNHNY and CDR2 is SVGAGI (reference sequence). The length of the CDR3 is 15 residues. V shed 8 bases and J 1 base; nucleotides not matched to a gene: 10. CDR3 DNA: TGTGCCAGCTTCGGCCCAGGGACAGGTTCCTACGAGCAGTACTTC. Its protein product is CASFGPGTGSYEQYF.

The chain is built from TRBV28 and TRBJ1-5, with unresolved D. Germline assignment: CDR1 MDHEN and CDR2 SYDVKM. CDR3 size: 13 residues. Trimming removed 3 bases from V and 2 bases from J, with 5 bases in between. In nucleotides, the CDR3 is TGTGCCAGCAGTTTTTATGGCAATCAGCCCCAGCATTTT. It codes for CASSFYGNQPQHF.